This T cell receptor (beta chain) was sequenced for a study of shared clonotypes between healthy human individuals. The wider study: A couple of female and three male donors aged 18 to 49 were enrolled.

Germline V gene lookup returns CDR1 SGHRS and CDR2 YFSETQ. The CDR3 length is 13 residues. Trimming left V 5 bases short and J 4 bases short, with 12 bases between. Study-level points and caveats: Non-shared clonotypes had lower generation probabilities than those shared by all four donors.

About this clone: What it recognizes is unknown.

Clones were read by immunoSEQ multiplex PCR, and TCRdb kept only the in-frame ones, dropping some. The data show a few hundred thousand clones, under 80% seen once. The sequence derives from a young man in good health. This chain uses TRBV5-1 with TRBJ2-5; D remains ambiguous. Sequencing input: memory CD4+ T cells sorted from blood. Sample subset: CD45RA-negative fraction. This CDR3 reads CASSRWGGETQYF. The CDR3, as DNA: TGCGCCAGCAGTCGTTGGGGTGGAGAGACCCAGTACTTC.